These 32 T cell receptor beta chains originate from one sample sequenced in a study of cytomegalovirus exposure and HLA in healthy donors. The PCR used 60 Vbeta and 13 Jbeta primers. Sequencing used immunoSEQ multiplex PCR; TCRdb keeps in-frame clones, though not all of them. In the table there are about 110,000 clones, 60% to 80% of which are singletons. What was sequenced was PBMCs. These receptors originate from a man aged 50-59 years in good health and CMV-seropositive.

The chain combines TRBV5-1 with TRBJ1-1; weak D call: TRBD1 (5 bases). Per germline, CDR1 SGHRS and CDR2 YFSETQ. Deletions cut 4 bases from V and 4 bases from J, with 23 bases between. This CDR3 is 17 amino acids long. CDR3 residues: CASSVEPIGGDGTEAFF. CDR3 sequence (DNA): TGCGCCAGCAGCGTGGAACCAATTGGGGGGGACGGCACTGAAGCTTTCTTT.

This rearrangement joins TRBV19 to TRBJ1-2; no clear D. From germline, CDR1 is LNHDA and CDR2 SQIVND (reference sequence). The V end lost 6 bases, the J end lost 10 bases, and 21 bases lay between the germline ends. The CDR3 contains 14 residues. The CDR3 nucleotides read TGTGCCAGTAGCTCTCGGCTGCGGGCGGTGGACTACACCTTC. Its translation: CASSSRLRAVDYTF.

CDR3 nucleotide sequence: TGTGCCAGCAGTGCGGGACAGGGAGGAAAACTGTTTTTT. This codes for CASSAGQGGKLFF. The chain carries TRBV6-1 and TRBJ1-4, with 9 bases that match TRBD1. Germline V gives CDR1 MNHNS, CDR2 SASEGT. This CDR3 has 13 amino acids. V trimming: 4 bases; J trimming: 10 bases; junction bases outside the gene matches: 4.

The V gene is TRBV27, the J gene TRBJ2-7, with D perhaps matching TRBD2 (5 bases). V shed 5 bases and J shed 1 base, with 15 bases lying between them. CDR1 MNHEY and CDR2 SMNVEV come from the germline V gene (reference sequence). The CDR3 runs 15 residues. Here the CDR3 DNA reads TGTGCCAGCAGTACCCCTGGGAGTGGATCCTACGAGCAGTACTTC. Protein product: CASSTPGSGSYEQYF.

This chain uses TRBV6-5 with TRBJ1-2, with no clear D. Germline-derived CDR1 and CDR2 are MNHEY and SVGAGI. This CDR3 has 13 amino acids. V was shortened by 7 bases and J by 5 bases, with 14 bases between the two germline ends. As DNA, the CDR3 is TGTGCCAGCACCGAGAGGTCTGGGTATGGCTACACCTTC. Translation gives CASTERSGYGYTF.

The V gene is TRBV5-1, the J gene TRBJ1-2; no definite D call. CDR1 is SGHRS, CDR2 YFSETQ, per germline. Trimming removed 4 bases at V and 3 bases at J, with 13 bases between. The CDR3 length is 14 residues. The CDR3 region has the DNA TGCGCCAGCAGCCTGGCGGTGGGCGACTATGGCTACACCTTC. Protein: CASSLAVGDYGYTF.

Worth noting for this clone: Other DNA sequences in this specimen translate into the identical CDR3. This CDR3 reads CASSPDRMNTEAFF. For the CDR3, the DNA is TGCGCCAGCAGCCCTGACAGAATGAACACTGAAGCTTTCTTT. The chain carries TRBV5-1 and TRBJ1-1, with a tentative D call TRBD1 (5 bases). The length of the CDR3 is 14 residues. Germline-derived CDR1 and CDR2 are SGHRS and YFSETQ. The V end lost 4 bases, the J end lost 0 bases, and 10 bases lay between the germline ends.

The chain recombines TRBV5-1 with TRBJ1-2; possibly TRBD1 for D (6 bases). V lost 3 bases to trimming and J lost 7 bases, with 16 bases between them. This CDR3 region has 14 residues. Germline V gene data show CDR1 as SGHRS and CDR2 as YFSETQ. Written as DNA, the CDR3 is TGCGCCAGCAGCTCGACTGGGGGCGGTTTTGGCTACACCTTC. Translation: CASSSTGGGFGYTF. Based on the CDR3 plus reference TRBV5-1 and TRBJ1-2, the full variable domain is KAGVTQTPRYLIKTRGQQVTLSCSPISGHRSVSWYQQTPGQGLQFLFEYFSETQRNKGNFPGRFSGRQFSNSRSEMNVSTLELGDSALYLCASSSTGGGFGYTFGSGTRLTVV.

V is TRBV18 and J is TRBJ2-1; 15 bases are shared with TRBD2. Per germline, CDR1 KGHSH and CDR2 LQKENI. Trimming removed 2 bases from V and 7 bases from J; junction bases left unmatched: 3. This CDR3 region has 16 residues. The CDR3, as DNA: TGTGCCAGCTCACCAAGGGGACTAGCGGGGGGAAATGAGCAGTTCTTC. Residues: CASSPRGLAGGNEQFF. Together with reference TRBV18 and TRBJ2-1, the CDR3 gives the full variable domain: NAGVMQNPRHLVRRRGQEARLRCSPMKGHSHVYWYRQLPEEGLKFMVYLQKENIIDESGMPKERFSAEFPKEGPSILRIQQVVRGDSAAYFCASSPRGLAGGNEQFFGPGTRLTVL.

This chain uses TRBV11-2 with TRBJ2-7, with 7 bases lining up with TRBD2. V dropped 7 bases and J dropped 6; count of bases not matched to a gene: 15. The CDR3 consists of 15 residues. CDR1 and CDR2 from the germline V gene are SGHAT and FQNNGV. CDR3 in amino acids: CASTLLGTKTGEQYF. DNA of the CDR3: TGTGCCAGCACATTACTTGGGACTAAGACGGGCGAGCAGTACTTC.

The genes are TRBV10-3 and TRBJ2-1, with TRBD2 matching 9 bases. There are 16 residues in the CDR3. CDR1 and CDR2 (germline): ENHRY, SYGVKD. V shed 2 bases and J 3 bases; nucleotides not matched to a gene: 5. The CDR3 reads CAISETSGLLYNEQFF. Written as DNA, the CDR3 is TGTGCCATCAGTGAGACTAGCGGGTTACTCTACAATGAGCAGTTCTTC.

V is TRBV5-1 and J is TRBJ1-2; 8 bases are a match to TRBD1. Per germline, CDR1 SGHRS and CDR2 YFSETQ. V dropped 0 bases and J dropped 2; count of bases not matched to a gene: 3. The CDR3 length is 15 residues. The CDR3 nucleotides are TGCGCCAGCAGCTTGGCGGGACAGGCGAACTATGGCTACACCTTC. Protein product: CASSLAGQANYGYTF.

This rearrangement joins TRBV20-1 to TRBJ1-1; tentative D call: TRBD1 (6 bases). Trimming took 3 bases from V and 10 from J, leaving 12 bases between them. This CDR3 contains 11 residues. CDR1 DFQATT and CDR2 SNEGSKA come from the germline V gene (reference sequence). CDR3 nucleotide sequence: TGCAGTGCTAGTCACAGGGAAGGAGCTTTCTTT. Translating it yields CSASHREGAFF.

For the CDR3, the DNA is TGTGCCAGCAGTAGCGGGGGGGCGCAGAGGGAGCAGTACTTC. Translation: CASSSGGAQREQYF. The chain couples TRBV6-1 to TRBJ2-7, with TRBD2 matching 10 bases. Germline values: CDR1 MNHNS, CDR2 SASEGT. After removal of 5 bases from V and 7 bases from J, the junction contained 8 bases not matched to a gene. The CDR3 is 14 amino acids.

A note on this clone: Other DNA sequences in this sample translate to the same CDR3. The V gene is TRBV5-1, the J gene TRBJ2-1; possibly TRBD1 for D (6 bases). CDR3 length: 15 residues. Trimming shortened V by 4 bases and J by 1 base, and 12 bases separated the two germline ends. The germline gives CDR1 SGHRS, CDR2 YFSETQ. The chain's CDR3 is CASSPGTRSYNEQFF. The DNA of the CDR3 is TGCGCCAGCAGCCCGGGGACAAGGTCCTACAATGAGCAGTTCTTC.

V is TRBV5-1 and J is TRBJ2-1; 10 bases match TRBD1. The CDR3 sequence is 17 residues long. The V gene end was trimmed by 4 bases and the J gene end by 0 bases; junction bases not matched to a gene: 7. Looked up from germline, CDR1 is SGHRS and CDR2 is YFSETQ. CDR3: CASSGGTGVSSYNEQFF. CDR3 nucleotides: TGCGCCAGCAGCGGCGGGACAGGGGTTAGCTCCTACAATGAGCAGTTCTTC.

The genes are TRBV7-2 and TRBJ2-1, with D possibly TRBD2 on 6 matching bases. This CDR3 has 14 residues. CDR1 and CDR2 from the germline V gene are SGHTA and FQGNSA. The ends were cut back, 3 bases at V and 1 base at J, with 7 bases in the middle. The CDR3 sequence is CASSFGTSYNEQFF. DNA for the CDR3: TGTGCCAGCAGCTTTGGGACTTCCTACAATGAGCAGTTCTTC.

The chain has TRBV6-1 and TRBJ2-1; D might be TRBD1 (5 bases). Per germline, CDR1 MNHNS and CDR2 SASEGT. The CDR3 contains 18 residues. The V end lost 2 bases, the J end lost 0 bases, and 17 bases lay between the germline ends. CDR3 residues: CASSEMIQAWSSYNEQFF. The CDR3 coding sequence is TGTGCCAGCAGTGAAATGATACAGGCATGGAGCTCCTACAATGAGCAGTTCTTC.

V is TRBV7-3 and J is TRBJ2-3, with TRBD2 as a possible D gene (6 bases). This CDR3 is 12 amino acids long. Germline assignment: CDR1 SGHTA and CDR2 FQGTGA. Trimming cost V 3 bases and J 5 bases, with 6 bases left between them. DNA of the CDR3: TGTGCCAGCAGCTTCGGGGGAGATACGCAGTATTTT. Translation: CASSFGGDTQYF.

The J gene is TRBJ2-3, the V gene TRBV5-1; possible D gene TRBD2, 7 bases. The V and J ends lost 3 bases and 2 bases respectively, with 16 bases between them. The CDR3 is 16 residues long. The germline V gene encodes CDR1 SGHRS and CDR2 YFSETQ. The chain's CDR3 is CASSSGASGYTDTQYF. Written as DNA, the CDR3 is TGCGCCAGCAGCTCGGGGGCTAGCGGATACACAGATACGCAGTATTTT.

In this sample, this clone turned up a few times. The chain links TRBV6-5 to TRBJ2-1; the D gene is possibly TRBD1 (5 bases). The CDR3 loop spans 15 amino acids. Germline V CDR1 and CDR2: MNHEY, SVGAGI. Trimming cost V 0 bases and J 3 bases, with 9 bases left between them. The CDR3 here is CASSYSQGIYNEQFF. Here the CDR3 DNA reads TGTGCCAGCAGTTACTCGCAGGGAATCTACAATGAGCAGTTCTTC.

Here the CDR3 reads CASSLGVGGGQETQYF. The CDR3 nucleotides read TGTGCCAGCAGCTTAGGGGTAGGCGGGGGCCAAGAGACCCAGTACTTC. The chain links TRBV11-2 to TRBJ2-5; TRBD2 aligns across 7 bases. The junction had 6 bases not matched to a gene; V was cut back by 1 base and J by 1 base. CDR1 and CDR2 (germline): SGHAT, FQNNGV. This CDR3 region has 16 residues.

The gene calls are TRBV6-1 and TRBJ2-1; 7 nucleotides line up with TRBD2. J gave up 4 bases and V 7 bases, and 4 bases lay outside the gene matches. CDR1 and CDR2 (germline): MNHNS, SASEGT. The CDR3 is 13 residues long. CDR3 loop: CASMAGVYNEQFF. CDR3 sequence (DNA): TGTGCCAGCATGGCGGGGGTTTACAATGAGCAGTTCTTC.

This clone has only a few counts. The rearrangement links TRBV4-2 to TRBJ2-2, with 7 bases fitting TRBD2. After removal of 4 bases from V and 4 bases from J, the junction contained 12 bases not matched to a gene. The CDR3 length is 17 residues. Germline CDR1 and CDR2: LGHNA and YNFKEQ. The CDR3 coding sequence is TGTGCCAGCAGCCTCAGCCGTGGGCTAGCGGTCACCGGGGAGCTGTTTTTT. Encoded protein: CASSLSRGLAVTGELFF.

V gene TRBV6-5 combines with J gene TRBJ2-7, with TRBD2 matching 9 bases. The CDR3 is 14 residues long. The trim removed 4 bases at V and 2 bases at J, leaving 3 bases unmatched. Per the germline V gene, CDR1 is MNHEY and CDR2 is SVGAGI. The CDR3 DNA reads as TGTGCCAGCAGTTCAGTAGCGGGGGCCTACGAGCAGTACTTC. Translated, it gives CASSSVAGAYEQYF.

The V gene is TRBV19, the J gene TRBJ1-1; D remains ambiguous. Germline assignment: CDR1 LNHDA and CDR2 SQIVND (reference sequence). The CDR3 runs to 13 residues. V lost 3 bases, J lost 4 bases, and 9 bases lay in between. CDR3 in DNA: TGTGCCAGTAGTATTTGGGCCACCACTGAAGCTTTCTTT. Translated, it gives CASSIWATTEAFF.

The chain employs TRBV6-5 and TRBJ2-3; TRBD1 might be the D (6 bases). Germline CDR1 MNHEY, CDR2 SVGAGI. The CDR3 is 16 residues long. The V and J ends lost 4 bases and 1 base respectively, with 15 bases between them. The DNA for the CDR3 is TGTGCCAGCAGTTCGACAGGAATACTAGGCACAGATACGCAGTATTTT. Its translation is CASSSTGILGTDTQYF.

The chain carries TRBV6-1 and TRBJ1-5; D remains unclear. The CDR3 is 15 residues long. V lost 0 bases to trimming and J lost 4 bases, with 10 bases between them. Germline CDR1 is MNHNS and CDR2 is SASEGT. CDR3 in amino acids: CASSEARVKNQPQHF. As DNA, the CDR3 is TGTGCCAGCAGTGAAGCGCGGGTTAAAAATCAGCCCCAGCATTTT.

The V call is TRBV5-1, the J call TRBJ1-1; D ambiguous. V shed 4 bases and J shed 7 bases, with 17 bases lying between them. Germline V lookup: CDR1 SGHRS, CDR2 YFSETQ. The CDR3 length is 14 residues. CDR3 sequence: CASSPIQTNGEAFF. For the CDR3, the DNA is TGCGCCAGCAGCCCTATCCAAACGAACGGTGAAGCTTTCTTT.

The chain joins TRBV5-4 to TRBJ1-1; the match to TRBD1 covers 8 bases. The CDR3 spans 14 residues. Losses at the gene ends were 2 bases for V and 4 bases for J; bases not matched to a gene: 4. The V gene's germline CDR1 is SGHNT and CDR2 YYREEE (reference sequence). The CDR3 bases are TGTGCCAGCAGCTTAAACAGGGGGTCCACTGAAGCTTTCTTT. Translated, it gives CASSLNRGSTEAFF.

This clone appeared a single time. The chain uses TRBV7-2 and TRBJ2-3; 12 nucleotides match TRBD2. Looked up from germline, CDR1 is SGHTA and CDR2 is FQGNSA. The CDR3 consists of 15 residues. V was pared by 4 bases and J by 3 bases, with 2 bases of the junction left unmatched. The DNA for the CDR3 is TGTGCCAGCAGCTCAGGACTAGCGGGGACAGATACGCAGTATTTT. Translated: CASSSGLAGTDTQYF.

Only a few counts were recorded for this clone. The chain joins TRBV6-1 to TRBJ1-1; D is ambiguous. V was pared by 8 bases and J by 1 base, with 8 bases between. This CDR3 spans 12 amino acids. The germline V gene has CDR1 MNHNS and CDR2 SASEGT. The CDR3 DNA follows: TGTGCCAGCGAGGGTCCGAACACTGAAGCTTTCTTT. It yields the protein CASEGPNTEAFF.